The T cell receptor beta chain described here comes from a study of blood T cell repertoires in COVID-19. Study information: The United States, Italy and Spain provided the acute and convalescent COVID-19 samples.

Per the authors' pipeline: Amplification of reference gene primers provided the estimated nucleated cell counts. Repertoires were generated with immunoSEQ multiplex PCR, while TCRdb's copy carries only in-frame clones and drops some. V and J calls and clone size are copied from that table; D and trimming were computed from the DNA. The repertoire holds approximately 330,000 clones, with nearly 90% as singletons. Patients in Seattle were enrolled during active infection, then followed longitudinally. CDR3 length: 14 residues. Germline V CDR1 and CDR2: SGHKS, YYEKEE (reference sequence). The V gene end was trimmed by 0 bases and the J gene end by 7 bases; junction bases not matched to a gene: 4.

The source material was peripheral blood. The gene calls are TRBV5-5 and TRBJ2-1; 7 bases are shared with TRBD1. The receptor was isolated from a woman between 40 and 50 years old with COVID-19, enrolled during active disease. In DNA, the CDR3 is TGTGCCAGCAGCTTGGCACAGGGGTGGAATGAGCAGTTCTTC. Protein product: CASSLAQGWNEQFF.